This T cell receptor beta chain originates from a study of human T cells and chemical hapten exposure (dated by TCRdb to about 2021). Concerning the study at large: For sensitization, 2% DPC in acetone was applied to a 2 cm by 2 cm area of upper inner arm skin. Patients additionally received weekly therapeutic DPC doses to the scalp throughout the approximately 25-week study period. Patch tests used Finn chambers with 0.01% DPC on the upper back, scored after 6 days by International Contact Dermatitis Research Group standards. Most of the patients in the cohort were female, and the cohort covered alopecia areata with under or over 50% scalp involvement, alopecia totalis and alopecia universalis. Libraries were combined into a pool for sequencing, and differences in TCR yield between samples came mainly from small differences in library volumes within the pool. In alopecia patients, the study followed how the peripheral blood TCR repertoire changed in vivo over primary and secondary sensitization to diphenylcyclopropenone (DPC), a hapten. Blood samples were taken from patients before sensitization (week 0) and at 2, 6 and about 24 weeks after DPC sensitization. Twenty-nine alopecia patients provided blood for TCR sequencing at one to four time points (pre-sensitization, 2, 6 and 24 weeks). For every blood RNA sample, sequencing covered both the TCR alpha and TCR beta chains.

The sample's time point label is to be understood as: pre-sensitization, week 0. Interpreted using the paper, the treatment or condition label stands for: therapeutic diphenylcyclopropenone sensitization with weekly scalp DPC. Total RNA was extracted from unfractionated whole blood collected in Tempus Blood RNA tubes. Blood at each patch-test visit was drawn before the patch test was applied. To be eligible, patients had to be aged 18 to 70, diagnosed with alopecia and judged suitable for DPC therapy, while pregnant patients were excluded. The germline V gene (reference sequence) sets CDR1 to DFQATT and CDR2 to SNEGSKA. The CDR3 measures 14 amino acids from cysteine to phenylalanine. Here the CDR3 DNA is all that survives: 42 bases in frame from base 1. From V the trimming removes 5 bases and from J it removes 10 bases, while the gene matches leave 8 bases of the junction unaccounted for. This clonotype was recorded many times. Its cognate antigen has yet to be identified. Within one base of it there is no much larger clone, and no base qualities were kept.

Receptor amplification or capture employed RACE. Sequencing used a NextSeq 500. During library preparation, unique molecular identifiers were attached to individual cDNA molecules so that TCRs could be counted quantitatively and reproducibly. On the authors' methods: A median of about 100,000 TCRs per sample was observed, with a range of 23,224 to 690,600. The Decombinator software suite was used to annotate the V, J and CDR3 of the TCR reads. For PS versus PT1 abundance plots, all samples were subsampled to the same number of TCRs (28,000). TCRs were defined as expanded if absent before sensitization and observed at least eight times at the 2-week time point. The public reads were quality trimmed at Q25 with fastp and then assembled into clones with MiXCR by TCRdb, keeping productive beta chains. All rows with the same CDR3 protein become a single entry with the most common DNA and genes. The V and J calls and clone size come from TCRdb's table, not from the authors' own analysis. This sample comprises some 57,000 distinct CDR3 sequences, approximately 9.7% of them detected only once. The ten largest clonotypes hold more than 9% of the sample.

General conclusions and limits of the study: A positive correlation was found between the number of PT1 expanded TCRs and patch test score, with significance reached at thresholds 8, 16 and 32 but not 4. After repeated subsampling, the strength of the expansion versus patch-test correlation and the threshold at which it became significant changed. Because every patient had alopecia, a presumed autoimmune disease, the patients' immune response might differ from that of healthy individuals. Expanded TCRs formed significantly more large CDR3 similarity clusters than pre-sensitization or healthy control sets, consistent with antigen-driven responses. DPC sensitization did not change the number of TCRs with a frequency above 1 in 1000, and there was no evidence of changes in global repertoire structure.

The chain is made from TRBV20-1 and TRBJ1-6; 10 junctional bases match TRBD1. Sequenced material: whole blood, taken in connection with sensitization to the hapten diphenylcyclopropenone (DPC). The receptor was isolated from a woman aged 30 to 39 with alopecia areata. Some clones in this sample may be carry-over from other donors' samples. The nucleotides read TGCAGTGCTGATGCAGACAGGGGGCTATCACCCCTCCACTTT. This gives the protein CSADADRGLSPLHF.